This T cell receptor beta chain appears in the sequencing data of a study of blood T cell repertoires in COVID-19 (dated by TCRdb to about 2020). Turning to the overall study: Collaborator samples came from the United States, Italy and Spain and covered acute and convalescent phases of COVID-19. The prospective study material was composed of cDNA or gDNA derived from T cells, B-cell-depleted T cells, or PBMCs. The repertoires were released in a freely available public database meant as a resource for research on the immune response to SARS-CoV-2. The samples were drawn from the first 160 participants of the ongoing ImmuneRACE study and from some 1,300 subjects provided by 6 global collaborators. HLA class I and class II types, where available, came from metadata supplied by the sample provider rather than from assay-based typing. Sample metadata almost always included a de-identified subject ID, COVID-19 status, age in years and sex. Subjects who had been exposed to COVID-19, were actively infected with it, or had recovered from it provided the deeply sampled blood TCRbeta repertoires that made up the dataset.

For this clone: Which antigen it targets is not known. No quality values exist for individual bases; no much larger clone is one base distant.

Each collaborating institution followed its own protocols to collect whole blood in K2EDTA tubes. For TCRbeta analysis, collaborators shipped samples in one of three forms: frozen whole blood, isolated PBMCs, or DNA extracted from either of those sample types. TCRbeta CDR3 regions were amplified from genomic DNA by means of the immunoSEQ Assay, a bias-controlled multiplex PCR. Per the source publication's procedure: Within the assay, amplification of reference gene primers was used to estimate how many nucleated cells each sample contained. To quantify the absolute abundance of each unique TCRbeta CDR3 rearrangement, sequence reads were collapsed and filtered. For each sample, productive Simpson clonality was calculated as the square root of Simpson's diversity index over productive rearrangements. TCRdb stores this immuneACCESS table with in-frame sequences only. Part of the clones is absent; in the studies checked, under half of the shortfall reflects unresolved V genes, and no reason is known for the rest. V and J calls plus clone size are reproduced from that table; the DNA served to infer D and trimming. The sample profile shows about 80,000 clones; approximately 90% of them were found once. The top ten constitute under 7.5% of the sample.

In the germline V gene, CDR1 corresponds to KGHDR and CDR2 to SFDVKD. The CDR3 covers 14 residues, taking in both the cysteine and the phenylalanine. The DNA shown is the 42-base CDR3, in frame from base 1. V ends up 4 bases short and J 11 bases short, with an unmatched junction base count of 9. Overall study results and their limits: The quantity of clinical and demographic metadata differed by source and by participant and was supplied without curation.

The chain is made from TRBV24-1 and TRBJ2-1, with TRBD2 identical over 8 junction bases. This clonotype was obtained from a woman of 80 years or more with acute or convalescent COVID-19. The sequenced sample consisted of peripheral blood. The base sequence is TGTGCCACCAGTGACACCGGGACTAGTCTGAAGCAGTTCTTC. The translation is CATSDTGTSLKQFF.